This T cell receptor beta chain was profiled in a study of shared clonotypes between healthy human individuals. Selected positively for CCR7 and CD45RO-negative, naive CD8 cells excluded terminally differentiated effector memory CD45RA+ cells. V was clipped by 7 bases and J by 7 bases; unmatched bases: 5. The germline V gene encodes CDR1 MNHEY and CDR2 SVGAGI. The CDR3 sequence is 12 residues long. Here immunoSEQ multiplex PCR was the method, and the copy in TCRdb shows in-frame clones only, minus some. The data contain roughly 850,000 clones, 90% to 97% of them singletons. The study's findings and limits: Only a few donors were included, so the genetic and exposure-history diversity represented was limited. Clonotypes which were not shared had lower generation probabilities than clonotypes that all four donors shared. Clonotype sharing among donors was expected to depend on sequencing depth.

For this clone: Its antigen is not known.

This clonotype originated in a man younger than 40 in good health. The J gene is TRBJ1-2, the V gene TRBV6-5; 8 positions agree with TRBD1. Sequenced material: naive CD8+ T cells sorted from blood. CDR3 region: CASTQGTGGYTF. CDR3 in DNA: TGTGCCAGCACCCAAGGGACAGGTGGCTACACCTTC.